A single T cell receptor (beta chain) is shown here with its context. The antigen remains unidentified. These data originate in a study of T cell responses to AZD1222 COVID-19 vaccine. The study's findings and limits: There were repertoire samples only from the period after the peak T cell response. Among vaccine-associated CD4 TCRs, coverage spanned spike, with dominance at 160-218 and 743-854. Recipients of AZD1222 seropositive at baseline numbered only 5 or 6. White British people made up most donors, females outnumbered males, and clonal diversity was possibly underestimated.

CDR1 and CDR2 (germline): LNHDA, SQIVND (reference sequence). Trimming stripped 3 bases from V and 3 bases from J, with 11 bases between. CDR3 length equals 14 residues. Measured with immunoSEQ multiplex PCR; TCRdb has only the in-frame clones, and not every one. Seen here are more than 140,000 clones, approximately 88% observed once, and the top ten hold under 3.5%. The chain couples TRBV19 to TRBJ1-1; no clear D. The sample here was peripheral blood, taken on day 0 of MenACWY control vaccination. The receptor was isolated from an adult in good health. Here the CDR3 reads CASSIKVGYTEAFF. DNA for the CDR3: TGTGCCAGTAGTATCAAAGTCGGTTACACTGAAGCTTTCTTT.